Presented here are 21 T cell receptor beta chains from one specimen sequenced in a study of T cells in Graves' hyperthyroidism and ophthalmopathy (dated by TCRdb to the late 2010s). Libraries were prepared through multiplex PCR. The sequencer was an Illumina HiSeq 2000. The TCR beta CDR3 regions were amplified from RNA transcripts. For the first round of RT-PCR on the TCR CDR3, the HTBI primer set was used together with the Qiagen OneStep RT-PCR kit. TCRdb cleaned the public reads at Q25 with fastp, built clones with MiXCR and kept in-frame beta chains. Rows with one shared CDR3 protein collapse into an entry with the most common genes and DNA. The sample table records approximately 220,000 distinct CDR3 sequences; approximately 20% of these occur just once. Around 47% of the sample lies in the top ten. Sample: blood. These receptors came from a man aged 35-49 years with Graves' hyperthyroidism.

This clonotype has a count of ten or more. The CDR3 loop is CASSLGLGFSGPSTDTQYF. In DNA form, the CDR3 reads TGTGCCAGCAGCTTGGGACTAGGATTTTCAGGCCCTAGCACAGATACGCAGTATTTT. The genes are TRBV7-8 and TRBJ2-3, with TRBD2 matching 8 bases. The V gene's germline CDR1 is SGHVS and CDR2 FQNEAQ. The CDR3 spans 19 residues. With V trimmed by 3 bases and J by 0 bases, 14 bases remained unmatched.

This clonotype was counted many times. This rearrangement joins TRBV3-1 to TRBJ1-6, with D tentatively TRBD1 (5 bases). This CDR3 spans 17 amino acids. V was shortened by 1 base and J by 0 bases, with 10 bases between the two germline ends. CDR1 is LGHDT and CDR2 is YNNKEL in the germline V gene (reference sequence). As DNA, the CDR3 is TGTGCCAGCAGCCAAGGGGACGCGAGCTCCTATAATTCACCCCTCCACTTT. It specifies CASSQGDASSYNSPLHF.

In the case of this clonotype: Possible read error: a much larger clone is one base away. The chain combines TRBV18 with TRBJ2-5; D may correspond to TRBD1 or TRBD2 (5 bases each). V lost 4 bases and J lost 5, with 8 bases in between. The germline CDR1 and CDR2 sequences are KGHSH and LQKENI. The CDR3 totals 12 residues. The CDR3 nucleotides are TGTGCCAGCTCACGGGGGATGGAGACCCAGTACTTC. Protein sequence: CASSRGMETQYF.

V is TRBV20-1 and J is TRBJ1-1; 9 bases line up with TRBD1. This CDR3 region has 17 residues. J gave up 7 bases and V 6 bases, and 21 bases lay outside the gene matches. Germline-derived CDR1 and CDR2 are DFQATT and SNEGSKA (reference sequence). The CDR3: CSAHGGTGFWSTDEAFF. In DNA form, the CDR3 reads TGCAGTGCCCACGGCGGGACAGGGTTTTGGAGTACCGATGAAGCTTTCTTT.

There are a few counts of this clonotype. The rearrangement joins TRBV28 to TRBJ1-5; 7 positions match TRBD1. V lost 5 bases and J lost 7; bases outside the gene matches: 5. CDR1 and CDR2 (germline): MDHEN, SYDVKM. The CDR3 contains 13 residues. The CDR3, as DNA: TGTGCCAGCAGTATCAACAGGGGCCAGCCCCAGCATTTT. This encodes CASSINRGQPQHF.

This clonotype occurred a few times. The chain couples TRBV6-1 to TRBJ2-3; a weak D match, TRBD1 (6 bases). With 3 bases removed from V and 3 bases from J, the gap between germline ends came to 10 bases. The CDR3 extends over 14 amino acids. From germline, CDR1 is MNHNS and CDR2 SASEGT. In DNA form, the CDR3 reads TGTGCCAGCAGTGACAGGACAGCTACAGATACGCAGTATTTT. It is translated as CASSDRTATDTQYF.

This clonotype was counted only a few times. V gene TRBV20-1 combines with J gene TRBJ2-3; 8 bases map to TRBD2. The CDR3 is 14 residues long. CDR1 and CDR2 (germline): DFQATT, SNEGSKA (reference sequence). The ends lost 6 bases at V and 7 bases at J; junction bases unmatched: 12. The CDR3 region is CSAGLGGGWNTQYF. The CDR3 DNA is TGCAGTGCCGGTCTTGGCGGGGGGTGGAATACGCAGTATTTT.

This clonotype was found many times. J is TRBJ2-1 and V is TRBV14, with 7 bases matching TRBD1. Germline V gene sequence: CDR1 SGHDN, CDR2 FVKESK. Trimming took 6 bases from V and 4 from J; bases not matched to a gene: 9. The CDR3 consists of 15 residues. As DNA, the CDR3 is TGTGCCAGCAGAGAGACCGGGACAGATTACAATGAGCAGTTCTTC. As protein: CASRETGTDYNEQFF.

This chain connects TRBV7-2 to TRBJ1-2, with 7 bases matching TRBD1. CDR1 and CDR2 (germline): SGHTA, FQGNSA. CDR3 length equals 14 residues. V was clipped by 6 bases and J by 6 bases; unmatched bases: 10. This CDR3 reads CASSPGGQEHGYTF. CDR3 nucleotides: TGTGCCAGCAGTCCAGGGGGGCAGGAACATGGCTACACCTTC.

The genes are TRBV7-9 and TRBJ1-2, with 7 bases matching TRBD1. Looked up from germline, CDR1 is SEHNR and CDR2 is FQNEAQ (reference sequence). V lost 3 bases, J lost 5 bases, and 9 bases stayed unmatched. The CDR3 has 15 amino acids. CDR3 in amino acids: CASSFLEGQNYGYTF. The CDR3 region has the DNA TGTGCCAGCAGCTTCCTCGAGGGACAGAATTATGGCTACACCTTC.

There are many counts of this clonotype. The V and J genes are TRBV20-1 and TRBJ2-1; D gene uncertain. V dropped 4 bases and J dropped 0 bases, with 13 bases sitting between them. Germline CDR1 and CDR2: DFQATT and SNEGSKA (reference sequence). This CDR3 has 15 residues. This chain's CDR3 is CSATPRTLSYNEQFF. CDR3 bases: TGCAGTGCTACCCCTCGGACCCTCTCCTACAATGAGCAGTTCTTC.

This clonotype appeared many times. This chain's CDR3 is CASSFPLRAGGQNEQFF. DNA of the CDR3: TGTGCCAGCAGTTTCCCCCTGAGAGCGGGGGGGCAGAATGAGCAGTTCTTC. V usage is TRBV28 and J usage is TRBJ2-1; 10 bases are shared with TRBD2. V gave up 3 bases and J gave up 7 bases; unmatched junction bases: 12. The CDR3 is made up of 17 amino acids. Germline V gene lookup returns CDR1 MDHEN and CDR2 SYDVKM.

In this sample, this clonotype turned up many times. The V gene is TRBV20-1, the J gene TRBJ1-2; 8 bases map to TRBD1. Unmatched junction bases numbered 6, after V lost 1 base and J lost 2 bases. This CDR3 has 15 residues. Looked up from germline, CDR1 is DFQATT and CDR2 is SNEGSKA (reference sequence). CDR3 sequence: CSARVWDRPNYGYTF. Here the CDR3 DNA reads TGCAGTGCTAGAGTTTGGGACAGGCCAAACTATGGCTACACCTTC.

This clonotype was seen more than once but under ten times. The chain links TRBV6-4 to TRBJ1-1; TRBD1 is a possible D gene (5 bases). With 4 bases removed from V and 4 bases from J, the gap between germline ends came to 13 bases. Germline V lookup: CDR1 MRHNA, CDR2 SNTAGT. The CDR3 runs 14 residues. The CDR3 reads CASSAHGGTTEAFF. DNA for the CDR3: TGTGCCAGCAGTGCCCACGGAGGGACCACTGAAGCTTTCTTT.

This clonotype was recorded at least ten times. V is TRBV5-1 and J is TRBJ2-7; D remains unclear. The V gene lost 3 bases and the J gene lost 5 bases, with 15 bases spanning the gap. Germline CDR1 reads SGHRS; CDR2 reads YFSETQ. CDR3 length: 14 residues. The CDR3 protein is CASSSGSVLDEQYF. The DNA for the CDR3 is TGCGCCAGCAGCTCAGGTAGTGTCCTTGACGAGCAGTACTTC.

There are many counts of this clonotype. The J gene is TRBJ1-1, the V gene TRBV9; D is uncertain. The ends were cut back, 0 bases at V and 0 bases at J, with 6 bases in the middle. Germline V CDR1 and CDR2: SGDLS, YYNGEE. The CDR3 sequence is 14 residues long. The CDR3 here is CASSVVSMNTEAFF. DNA for the CDR3: TGTGCCAGCAGCGTAGTCTCCATGAACACTGAAGCTTTCTTT. Full variable domain (remainder filled in from reference TRBV9 and TRBJ1-1): DSGVTQTPKHLITATGQRVTLRCSPRSGDLSVYWYQQSLDQGLQFLIQYYNGEERAKGNILERFSAQQFPDLHSELNLSSLELGDSALYFCASSVVSMNTEAFFGQGTRLTVV.

The J gene is TRBJ2-3, the V gene TRBV7-2, with 8 bases fitting TRBD2. After removal of 6 bases from V and 0 bases from J, the junction contained 11 bases not matched to a gene. In germline, CDR1 is SGHTA, CDR2 FQGNSA. There are 17 residues in the CDR3. CDR3 nucleotide sequence: TGTGCCAGCAGGCCGACCAGGGGCGGGGGGAGCACAGATACGCAGTATTTT. Translating gives CASRPTRGGGSTDTQYF. The whole variable domain, remainder taken from reference TRBV7-2 and TRBJ2-3, is GAGVSQSPSNKVTEKGKDVELRCDPISGHTALYWYRQSLGQGLEFLIYFQGNSAPDKSGLPSDRFSAERTGGSVSTLTIQRTQQEDSAVYLCASRPTRGGGSTDTQYFGPGTRLTVL.

Comment on this clonotype: Lacking the conserved final phenylalanine or tryptophan, this CDR3 likely reflects a read error. The chain is built from TRBV28 and TRBJ2-3, with D tentatively TRBD2 (6 bases). V lost 3 bases and J 2 bases, leaving 9 bases between the germline ends. Germline V gene lookup returns CDR1 MDHEN and CDR2 SYDVKM. This CDR3 has 14 residues. CDR3 sequence: CASSLAGSTDTQYL. CDR3 nucleotides: TGTGCCAGCAGTTTGGCGGGGTCCACAGATACGCAGTATCTT.

This chain links TRBV5-1 with TRBJ2-7; 7 nucleotides line up with TRBD1. Germline CDR1 and CDR2: SGHRS and YFSETQ. V gave up 4 bases and J gave up 7 bases; unmatched junction bases: 11. The CDR3 has 14 amino acids. CDR3: CASSSRTGDMEQYF. The CDR3 nucleotides are TGCGCCAGCAGCAGCCGGACAGGTGATATGGAGCAGTACTTC.

This clonotype was counted a few times. The J gene is TRBJ2-3, the V gene TRBV5-8; tentatively, D is TRBD1 (6 bases). Trimming removed 3 bases from V and 4 bases from J, with 12 bases in between. CDR3 length equals 14 residues. Germline V gives CDR1 SGHTS, CDR2 YDEGEE. The CDR3 DNA follows: TGTGCCAGCAGCTGGGACACCGCCTCAGATACGCAGTATTTT. Translating it yields CASSWDTASDTQYF.

In this sample, this clonotype turned up many times. V is TRBV28 and J is TRBJ2-5; TRBD1 is a possible D gene (6 bases). Germline loops: CDR1 MDHEN, CDR2 SYDVKM. This CDR3 comprises 12 residues. Trimming pared 3 bases from V and 12 bases from J, leaving 14 bases between. The CDR3 region is CASSLNTGTKYF. CDR3 nucleotides: TGTGCCAGCAGTTTGAACACCGGGACAAAGTACTTC.